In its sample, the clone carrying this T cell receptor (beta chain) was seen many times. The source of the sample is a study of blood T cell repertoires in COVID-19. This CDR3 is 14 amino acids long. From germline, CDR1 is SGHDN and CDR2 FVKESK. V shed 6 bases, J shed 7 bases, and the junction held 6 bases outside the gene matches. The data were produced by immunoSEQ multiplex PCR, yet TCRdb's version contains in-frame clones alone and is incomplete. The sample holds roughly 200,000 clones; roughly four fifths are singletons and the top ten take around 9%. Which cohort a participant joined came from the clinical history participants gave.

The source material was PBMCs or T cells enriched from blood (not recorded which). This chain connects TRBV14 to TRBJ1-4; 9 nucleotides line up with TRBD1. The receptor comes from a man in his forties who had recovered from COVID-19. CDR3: CASSDRQGGEKLFF. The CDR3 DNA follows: TGTGCCAGCAGTGACCGACAGGGGGGTGAAAAACTGTTTTTT.